Shown below are 28 T cell receptor beta chains from a single sample sequenced in a study of blood T cell repertoires in COVID-19. Assay: immunoSEQ multiplex PCR; the TCRdb copy retains only in-frame clones and omits some. The repertoire holds around 330,000 clones, under 95% seen once, with about 2.4% in the top ten. Sequencing was performed on PBMCs or T cells enriched from blood (not recorded which). The receptor set was obtained from a man aged 55 to 69 who had recovered from COVID-19.

V usage is TRBV11-1 and J usage is TRBJ1-1; the D is unclear. There are 14 residues in the CDR3. Germline assignment: CDR1 SGHAT and CDR2 FQDESV (reference sequence). V was cut by 5 bases and J by 2 bases, with 12 bases left in between. The CDR3 is CASSAGGSNTEAFF. In DNA, the CDR3 is TGTGCCAGCAGCGCCGGTGGGAGTAACACTGAAGCTTTCTTT. The full variable domain, completed using reference TRBV11-1 and TRBJ1-1, is EAEVAQSPRYKITEKSQAVAFWCDPISGHATLYWYRQILGQGPELLVQFQDESVVDDSQLPKDRFSAERLKGVDSTLKIQPAELGDSAMYLCASSAGGSNTEAFFGQGTRLTVV.

The V call is TRBV12-3 or TRBV12-4, the J call TRBJ1-3; the D is unclear. V was pared by 5 bases and J by 5 bases, with 4 bases between. The CDR3 runs to 11 residues. CDR3 sequence reads: CASSIRNTIYF. CDR3 DNA: TGTGCCAGCAGTATCAGAAACACCATATATTTT.

The chain uses TRBV7-6 and TRBJ2-3; D possibly corresponds to TRBD2 (5 bases). Per the germline V gene, CDR1 is SGHVS and CDR2 is FNYEAQ. This CDR3 contains 15 residues. Trimming took off 1 base at V and 4 bases at J, with 12 bases between the two ends. CDR3 region: CASSLVARGSDTQYF. The CDR3 DNA sequence: TGTGCCAGCAGCTTAGTAGCGAGAGGATCAGATACGCAGTATTTT.

The chain joins TRBV30 to TRBJ1-2; D is unresolved. Germline V gene data show CDR1 as GTSNPN and CDR2 as SVGIG (reference sequence). Trimming pared 4 bases from V and 1 base from J, leaving 10 bases between. The CDR3 is made up of 13 amino acids. The CDR3 is CAWIATGNYGYTF. The CDR3 DNA sequence: TGTGCCTGGATTGCGACGGGTAACTATGGCTACACCTTC.

The chain links TRBV7-6 to TRBJ1-5; no clear D gene. V shed 4 bases and J shed 2 bases, with 18 bases lying between them. Germline V lookup: CDR1 SGHVS, CDR2 FNYEAQ. The CDR3 loop spans 17 amino acids. CDR3: CASSSTHGLVGNQPQHF. CDR3 bases: TGTGCCAGCAGCTCAACTCATGGACTTGTAGGCAATCAGCCCCAGCATTTT.

V and J are TRBV12-3 or TRBV12-4 and TRBJ1-2, with 10 bases identical to TRBD1. J lost 10 bases, V lost 8 bases, and 10 bases had no gene match. There are 13 residues in the CDR3. In nucleotides, the CDR3 is TGTGCCAGCGGAAAAGGGACAGGGGCGATCTACACCTTC. This gives the protein CASGKGTGAIYTF.

V is TRBV14 and J is TRBJ1-6; 7 nucleotides match TRBD1. Germline V gene lookup returns CDR1 SGHDN and CDR2 FVKESK. V was clipped by 5 bases and J by 9 bases; unmatched bases: 10. The CDR3 consists of 15 residues. The DNA for the CDR3 is TGTGCCAGCAGCTTCGGACAGGCGAGAAGTTCACCCCTCCACTTT. Translated: CASSFGQARSSPLHF.

As DNA, the CDR3 is TGTGCCAGCAGACGGACAGGGGATAATTCACCCCTCCACTTT. Translating it yields CASRRTGDNSPLHF. V usage is TRBV11-3 and J usage is TRBJ1-6; 9 nucleotides agree with TRBD1. CDR3 size: 14 residues. Germline-derived CDR1 and CDR2 are SGHNT and YENEEA. V dropped 6 bases and J dropped 5; count of bases not matched to a gene: 2.

The chain links TRBV9 to TRBJ2-1; D is perhaps TRBD2 (6 bases). Looked up from germline, CDR1 is SGDLS and CDR2 is YYNGEE. This CDR3 region has 14 residues. Trimming cost V 4 bases and J 6 bases, with 14 bases left between them. In DNA, the CDR3 is TGTGCCAGCAGCCCCGGTCTAGCGTCCAATGAGCAGTTCTTC. Its protein product is CASSPGLASNEQFF.

This clone was recorded a few times. The J gene is TRBJ2-7, the V gene TRBV25-1, with unresolved D. Trimming pared 3 bases from V and 1 base from J, leaving 10 bases between. This CDR3 is built from 14 residues. Germline V gene data show CDR1 as MGHDK and CDR2 as SYGVNS. CDR3 sequence reads: CASSDGRYSYEQYF. CDR3 DNA: TGTGCCAGCAGTGATGGCAGGTATTCCTACGAGCAGTACTTC.

This clone was detected a few times. V and J are TRBV6-5 and TRBJ1-5; D gene unclear. The germline CDR1 and CDR2 sequences are MNHEY and SVGAGI. V shed 6 bases and J shed 4 bases, with 7 bases lying between them. The CDR3 loop spans 12 amino acids. CDR3 DNA: TGTGCCAGCAGAACAGTTAATCAGCCCCAGCATTTT. It is translated as CASRTVNQPQHF.

The chain joins TRBV7-2 to TRBJ1-2; TRBD1 matches 9 bases. The CDR3 covers 14 residues. Germline CDR1 reads SGHTA; CDR2 reads FQGNSA. J gave up 8 bases and V 5 bases, and 9 bases lay outside the gene matches. Here the CDR3 reads CASSTGTGREGYTF. CDR3 bases: TGTGCCAGCAGCACCGGGACAGGGAGAGAGGGCTACACCTTC.

The gene calls are TRBV27 and TRBJ1-5; D is ambiguous. Germline CDR1 reads MNHEY; CDR2 reads SMNVEV (reference sequence). Deletions cut 3 bases from V and 3 bases from J, with 12 bases between. The CDR3 covers 15 residues. CDR3 region: CASSFLSSVNQPQHF. CDR3 DNA sequence: TGTGCCAGCAGTTTTCTATCGTCGGTCAATCAGCCCCAGCATTTT.

V gene TRBV6-5 combines with J gene TRBJ1-2; 7 nucleotides align to TRBD1. J gave up 12 bases and V 2 bases, and 12 bases lay outside the gene matches. The V gene's germline CDR1 is MNHEY and CDR2 SVGAGI. The CDR3 contains 14 residues. The CDR3 sequence is CASSYGRDWDSNTF. The CDR3 DNA reads as TGTGCCAGCAGTTACGGAAGGGATTGGGACAGTAACACCTTC.

The chain carries TRBV27 and TRBJ1-2; 7 positions match TRBD1. Germline V gene sequence: CDR1 MNHEY, CDR2 SMNVEV (reference sequence). J gave up 4 bases and V 6 bases, and 8 bases lay outside the gene matches. This CDR3 spans 14 amino acids. CDR3 amino acids: CASRDRGTAYGYTF. CDR3 coding DNA: TGTGCCAGCAGGGACCGGGGGACAGCCTATGGCTACACCTTC.

This chain connects TRBV5-1 to TRBJ2-2; D is unclear. The germline CDR1 and CDR2 sequences are SGHRS and YFSETQ. This CDR3 contains 14 residues. Trimming stripped 1 base from V and 1 base from J, with 5 bases between. The CDR3 nucleotides read TGCGCCAGCAGCTTGTACAGGAACACCGGGGAGCTGTTTTTT. This gives the protein CASSLYRNTGELFF.

This clone was counted once. V gene TRBV15 combines with J gene TRBJ1-5; TRBD1 is a possible D gene (6 bases). V lost 0 bases, J lost 7 bases, and 13 bases lay in between. Germline assignment: CDR1 LNHNV and CDR2 YYDKDF (reference sequence). This CDR3 has 15 amino acids. Written as DNA, the CDR3 is TGTGCCACCAGCAGAGAGCTCGGGGGGCTCCAGCCCCAGCATTTT. The encoded protein is CATSRELGGLQPQHF. Filled out from reference TRBV15 and TRBJ1-5, the complete variable domain reads DAMVIQNPRYQVTQFGKPVTLSCSQTLNHNVMYWYQQKSSQAPKLLFHYYDKDFNNEADTPDNFQSRRPNTSFCFLDIRSPGLGDTAMYLCATSRELGGLQPQHFGDGTRLSIL.

V is TRBV19 and J is TRBJ1-1; tentative D call: TRBD1 (5 bases). This CDR3 is built from 13 residues. CDR1 and CDR2 (germline): LNHDA, SQIVND (reference sequence). V was trimmed by 2 bases and J by 7 bases, leaving 11 bases between them. The DNA of the CDR3 is TGTGCCAGTAGTATACCCCCGACAGATGAAGCTTTCTTT. Protein product: CASSIPPTDEAFF.

The chain combines TRBV5-4 with TRBJ1-2; TRBD1 might be the D (6 bases). Germline assignment: CDR1 SGHNT and CDR2 YYREEE (reference sequence). This CDR3 has 13 amino acids. V shed 3 bases and J shed 2 bases, with 8 bases lying between them. In DNA form, the CDR3 reads TGTGCCAGCAGCTCGGGACAAAACTATGGCTACACCTTC. Translating it yields CASSSGQNYGYTF.

The chain carries TRBV18 and TRBJ2-5; 10 positions agree with TRBD1. The length of the CDR3 is 15 residues. V lost 3 bases and J lost 5; bases outside the gene matches: 6. Germline CDR1 reads KGHSH; CDR2 reads LQKENI. The CDR3 loop is CASSPGTGVWETQYF. In DNA form, the CDR3 reads TGTGCCAGCTCACCTGGGACAGGGGTCTGGGAGACCCAGTACTTC.

This clone has only one observation. V gene TRBV11-3 combines with J gene TRBJ1-1; weak D call: TRBD1 (6 bases). The germline V gene encodes CDR1 SGHNT and CDR2 YENEEA. Trimming left V 5 bases short and J 6 bases short, with 13 bases between. The CDR3 covers 13 residues. The CDR3 DNA is TGTGCCAGCAGCGTCAGGGGCACCCCTGAAGCTTTCTTT. This encodes CASSVRGTPEAFF.

This chain connects TRBV29-1 to TRBJ2-1, with 7 bases fitting TRBD1. Germline CDR1 reads SQVTM; CDR2 reads ANQGSEA. The trim removed 4 bases at V and 4 bases at J, leaving 7 bases unmatched. The CDR3 is made up of 14 amino acids. The CDR3 protein is CSVVWGQPYNEQFF. DNA of the CDR3: TGCAGCGTTGTGTGGGGACAGCCATACAATGAGCAGTTCTTC.

This chain connects TRBV4-2 to TRBJ1-5; D remains ambiguous. The CDR3 consists of 19 residues. V was pared by 1 base and J by 2 bases, with 21 bases between. Germline V gene data show CDR1 as LGHNA and CDR2 as YNFKEQ. The CDR3 reads CASSQVSQGSLPGNQPQHF. The CDR3, as DNA: TGTGCCAGCAGCCAAGTCTCTCAAGGTAGCCTCCCCGGCAATCAGCCCCAGCATTTT.

This chain links TRBV4-2 with TRBJ2-7; D uncertain. Germline CDR1 reads LGHNA; CDR2 reads YNFKEQ. V was trimmed by 1 base and J by 3 bases, leaving 7 bases between them. CDR3 length equals 13 residues. CDR3 coding DNA: TGTGCCAGCAGCCAAGGCCCAGTCTACGAGCAGTACTTC. This encodes CASSQGPVYEQYF.

The chain carries TRBV11-2 and TRBJ2-5; 8 bases line up with TRBD2. Germline lookup yields CDR1 SGHAT and CDR2 FQNNGV. V was clipped by 8 bases and J by 5 bases; unmatched bases: 13. The CDR3 totals 15 residues. This CDR3 reads CASGRTTGGGETQYF. The CDR3 DNA reads as TGTGCCAGCGGAAGGACTACGGGAGGGGGGGAGACCCAGTACTTC.

The V call is TRBV29-1, the J call TRBJ1-2; D remains ambiguous. The germline V gene encodes CDR1 SQVTM and CDR2 ANQGSEA. This CDR3 comprises 12 residues. The CDR3 bases are TGCGCCGGAGGGCAGCTAAACTATGGCTACACCTTC. The encoded protein is CAGGQLNYGYTF.

The chain has TRBV5-4 and TRBJ2-1; perhaps TRBD2 as D (7 bases). V lost 0 bases to trimming and J lost 0 bases, with 13 bases between them. In germline, CDR1 is SGHNT, CDR2 YYREEE (reference sequence). CDR3 length equals 17 residues. CDR3 bases: TGTGCCAGCAGCTTGGGGGGGGGCCTTCTCTCCTACAATGAGCAGTTCTTC. This codes for CASSLGGGLLSYNEQFF.

This clone was observed a single time. The chain couples TRBV20-1 to TRBJ1-5, with 8 bases aligning to TRBD1. This CDR3 contains 14 residues. With V trimmed by 3 bases and J by 2 bases, 3 bases remained unmatched. CDR1 is DFQATT and CDR2 is SNEGSKA in the germline V gene (reference sequence). The CDR3 DNA reads as TGCAGTGCTAGTACAGGGGGTGGCAATCAGCCCCAGCATTTT. Its protein product is CSASTGGGNQPQHF.